Listed below are T cell receptor beta chains from one sample, sequenced in a study of blood T cell repertoires in COVID-19. The method was immunoSEQ multiplex PCR; TCRdb's version includes in-frame clones alone and lacks a portion of them. Of roughly 310,000 clones in the sample, around nine tenths were seen once. The material sequenced was PBMCs or T cells enriched from blood (not recorded which). The receptors derive from a man in his 60s who had recovered from COVID-19. CDR3s include the opening cysteine and the closing phenylalanine or tryptophan. The D gene is left open where the match is weak. Expanded clones get a size class; other rows say once, few or many, or leave the size out.

clone_size	j_call	d_call	v_call	cdr3_aa	cdr3_nt
once	TRBJ2-2	TRBD1	TRBV7-2	CASSLSRGTGELFF	TGTGCCAGCAGCTTAAGCAGGGGGACAGGGGAGCTGTTTTTT
.	TRBJ1-5	.	TRBV6-5	CASSYSRDRINQPQHF	TGTGCCAGCAGTTACTCGCGGGACCGGATCAATCAGCCCCAGCATTTT
once	TRBJ1-5	TRBD1	TRBV9	CASSDRDSGHQPQHF	TGTGCCAGCAGCGATCGGGACAGCGGACATCAGCCCCAGCATTTT
.	TRBJ1-5	.	TRBV6-5	CASSYEDGNQPQHF	TGTGCCAGCAGTTACGAGGATGGCAATCAGCCCCAGCATTTT
.	TRBJ1-5	.	TRBV6-2/TRBV6-3	CASSYPAAGGYQPQHF	TGTGCCAGCAGTTACCCTGCGGCAGGAGGTTATCAGCCCCAGCATTTT
once	TRBJ1-3	.	TRBV30	CAWRVDSRSGNTIYF	TGTGCCTGGCGCGTCGACAGCCGCTCTGGAAACACCATATATTTT
.	TRBJ1-1	.	TRBV10-3	CAISEWANTEAFF	TGTGCCATCAGTGAGTGGGCGAACACTGAAGCTTTCTTT
.	TRBJ1-3	.	TRBV11-3	CASSEPTGNTIYF	TGTGCCAGCAGCGAGCCCACTGGAAACACCATATATTTT
.	TRBJ2-1	TRBD2	TRBV4-2	CASSQEIAGYNEQFF	TGTGCCAGCAGCCAAGAAATAGCGGGATACAATGAGCAGTTCTTC
.	TRBJ1-1	.	TRBV18	CASSPLPQNTEAFF	TGTGCCAGCTCACCGCTACCCCAAAACACTGAAGCTTTCTTT
.	TRBJ1-2	TRBD1	TRBV27	CASSLSRTGVDGYTF	TGTGCCAGCAGCCTTTCCCGGACAGGGGTCGACGGCTACACCTTC
.	TRBJ1-1	TRBD1	TRBV15	CATSPSKGTGVDAFF	TGTGCCACCAGCCCATCAAAGGGGACAGGGGTTGACGCTTTCTTT
.	TRBJ1-1	TRBD1	TRBV18	CASSPQGGGTEAFF	TGTGCCAGCTCACCACAAGGGGGCGGCACTGAAGCTTTCTTT
few	TRBJ1-2	.	TRBV12-3/TRBV12-4	CASSWTAYYGYTF	TGTGCCAGCAGTTGGACAGCCTACTATGGCTACACCTTC
.	TRBJ1-3	.	TRBV9	CASSPRQNSGNTIYF	TGTGCCAGCAGCCCACGACAGAACTCTGGAAACACCATATATTTT
.	TRBJ2-3	TRBD2	TRBV7-2	CASSLGGGLAGGTDTQYF	TGTGCCAGCAGCCTCGGGGGGGGTCTAGCGGGAGGGACAGATACGCAGTATTTT
.	TRBJ1-5	.	TRBV7-2	CASSLGGGKRKPQHF	TGTGCCAGCAGCTTAGGGGGGGGCAAGAGGAAGCCCCAGCATTTT